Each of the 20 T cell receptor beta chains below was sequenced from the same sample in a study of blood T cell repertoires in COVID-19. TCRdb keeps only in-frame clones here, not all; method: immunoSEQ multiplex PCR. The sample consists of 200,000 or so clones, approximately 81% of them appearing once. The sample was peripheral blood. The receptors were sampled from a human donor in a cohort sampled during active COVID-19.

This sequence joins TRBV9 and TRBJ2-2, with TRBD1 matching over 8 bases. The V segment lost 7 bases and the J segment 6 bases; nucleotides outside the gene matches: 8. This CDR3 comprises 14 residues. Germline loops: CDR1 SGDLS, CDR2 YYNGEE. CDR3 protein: CASQTDRGAGELFF. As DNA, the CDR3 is TGTGCCAGCCAAACTGACAGGGGTGCCGGGGAGCTGTTTTTT.

The CDR3 coding sequence is TGTGCCAGCAGCTTGGACGGGACAGCCTCCTACGAGCAGTACGTC. This sequence encodes CASSLDGTASYEQYV. The chain combines TRBV5-5 with TRBJ2-7, with 7 bases fitting TRBD1. The CDR3 extends over 15 amino acids. Germline V CDR1 and CDR2: SGHKS, YYEKEE (reference sequence). Losses at the gene ends were 0 bases for V and 0 bases for J; bases not matched to a gene: 3.

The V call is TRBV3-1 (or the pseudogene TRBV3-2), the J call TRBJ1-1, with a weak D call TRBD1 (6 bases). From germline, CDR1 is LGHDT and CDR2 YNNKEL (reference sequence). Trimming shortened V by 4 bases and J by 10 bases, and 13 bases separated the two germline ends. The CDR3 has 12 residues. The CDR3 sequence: CASSPGPGAAFF. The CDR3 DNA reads TGTGCCAGCAGCCCGGGACCAGGGGCAGCTTTCTTT.

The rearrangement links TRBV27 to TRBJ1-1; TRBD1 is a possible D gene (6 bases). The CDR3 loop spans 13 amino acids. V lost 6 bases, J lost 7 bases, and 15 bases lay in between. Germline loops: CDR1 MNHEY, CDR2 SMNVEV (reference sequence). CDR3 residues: CASSHSGDGEAFF. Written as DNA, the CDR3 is TGTGCCAGCAGCCATTCAGGGGATGGTGAAGCTTTCTTT.

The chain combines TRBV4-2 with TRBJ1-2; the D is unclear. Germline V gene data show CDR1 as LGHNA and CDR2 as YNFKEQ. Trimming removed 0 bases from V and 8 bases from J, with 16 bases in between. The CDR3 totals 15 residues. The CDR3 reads CASSQESTWTRGYTF. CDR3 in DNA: TGTGCCAGCAGCCAAGAAAGCACCTGGACTAGGGGCTACACCTTC.

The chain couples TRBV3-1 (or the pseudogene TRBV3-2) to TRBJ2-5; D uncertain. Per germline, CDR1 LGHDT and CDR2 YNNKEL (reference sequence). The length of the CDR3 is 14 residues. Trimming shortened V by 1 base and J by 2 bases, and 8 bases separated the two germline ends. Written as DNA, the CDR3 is TGTGCCAGCAGCCAAGGATACATTCAAGAGACCCAGTACTTC. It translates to CASSQGYIQETQYF.

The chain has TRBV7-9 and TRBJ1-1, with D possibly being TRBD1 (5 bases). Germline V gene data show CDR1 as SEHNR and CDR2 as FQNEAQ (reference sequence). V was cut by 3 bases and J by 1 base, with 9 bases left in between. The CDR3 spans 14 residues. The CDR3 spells CASSLFDRNTEAFF. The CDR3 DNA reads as TGTGCCAGCAGCTTGTTCGACAGGAACACTGAAGCTTTCTTT.

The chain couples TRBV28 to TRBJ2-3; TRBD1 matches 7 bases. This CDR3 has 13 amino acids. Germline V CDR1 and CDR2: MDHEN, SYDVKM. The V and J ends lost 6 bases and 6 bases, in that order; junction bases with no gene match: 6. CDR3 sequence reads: CASSSGQDDTQYF. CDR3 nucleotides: TGTGCCAGCAGCTCAGGACAGGACGATACGCAGTATTTT.

The CDR3 loop reads CASSARRGGEAFF. CDR3 in DNA: TGTGCCAGCAGCGCAAGGAGGGGGGGAGAAGCTTTCTTT. The chain carries TRBV9 and TRBJ1-1; maybe TRBD1 (6 bases). CDR3 length equals 13 residues. V lost 3 bases and J 8 bases, leaving 14 bases between the germline ends. Germline CDR1 reads SGDLS; CDR2 reads YYNGEE.

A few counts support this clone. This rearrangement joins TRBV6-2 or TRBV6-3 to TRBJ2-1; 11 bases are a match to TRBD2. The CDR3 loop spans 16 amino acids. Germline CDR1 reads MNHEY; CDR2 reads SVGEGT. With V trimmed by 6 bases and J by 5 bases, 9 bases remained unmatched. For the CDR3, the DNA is TGTGCCAGCAGCCGGCTAGCGGGAGGTGTGGACAATGAGCAGTTCTTC. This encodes CASSRLAGGVDNEQFF.

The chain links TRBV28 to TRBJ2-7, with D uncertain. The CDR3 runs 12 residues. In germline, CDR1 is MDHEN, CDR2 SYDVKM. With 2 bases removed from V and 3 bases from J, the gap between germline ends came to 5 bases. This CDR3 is CASSLMSYEQYF. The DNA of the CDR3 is TGTGCCAGCAGTTTAATGAGCTACGAGCAGTACTTC.

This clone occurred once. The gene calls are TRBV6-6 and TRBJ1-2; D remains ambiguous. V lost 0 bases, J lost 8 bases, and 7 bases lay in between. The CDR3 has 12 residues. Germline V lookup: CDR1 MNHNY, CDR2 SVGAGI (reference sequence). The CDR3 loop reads CASSYSSVGYTF. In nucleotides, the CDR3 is TGTGCCAGCAGTTACTCGTCGGTGGGCTACACCTTC.

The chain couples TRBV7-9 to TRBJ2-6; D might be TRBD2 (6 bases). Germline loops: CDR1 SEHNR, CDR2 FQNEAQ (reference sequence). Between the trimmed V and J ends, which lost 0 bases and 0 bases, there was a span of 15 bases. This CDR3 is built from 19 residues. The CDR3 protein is CASSLALAWGTSGANVLTF. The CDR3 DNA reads TGTGCCAGCAGCTTAGCACTAGCTTGGGGGACCTCTGGGGCCAACGTCCTGACTTTC.

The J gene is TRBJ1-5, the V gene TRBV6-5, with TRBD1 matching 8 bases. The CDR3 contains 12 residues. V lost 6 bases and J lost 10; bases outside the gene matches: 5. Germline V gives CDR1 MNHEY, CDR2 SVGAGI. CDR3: CASRDTGGPQHF. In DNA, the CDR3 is TGTGCCAGCAGGGATACAGGGGGACCCCAGCATTTT.

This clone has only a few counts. This CDR3 reads CAWKVGLAGADTQYF. The CDR3 DNA reads TGTGCCTGGAAGGTAGGACTAGCGGGGGCCGATACGCAGTATTTT. The chain combines TRBV30 with TRBJ2-3; 13 nucleotides line up with TRBD2. Unmatched junction bases numbered 7, after V lost 4 bases and J lost 6 bases. Germline CDR1 GTSNPN, CDR2 SVGIG (reference sequence). There are 15 residues in the CDR3.

CDR3 protein: CASSTGTGFYGYTF. The CDR3 bases are TGTGCCAGTAGTACCGGGACAGGGTTCTATGGCTACACCTTC. The chain carries TRBV19 and TRBJ1-2; 9 positions agree with TRBD1. Trimming at V came to 4 bases and at J to 4 bases, leaving 4 bases not matched to a gene. The CDR3 sequence is 14 residues long. Germline CDR1 and CDR2: LNHDA and SQIVND (reference sequence).

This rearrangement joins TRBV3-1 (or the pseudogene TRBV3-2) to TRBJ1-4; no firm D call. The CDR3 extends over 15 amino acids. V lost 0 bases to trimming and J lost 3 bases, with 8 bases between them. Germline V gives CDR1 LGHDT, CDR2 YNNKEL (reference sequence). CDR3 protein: CASSQDSVANEKLFF. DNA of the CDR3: TGTGCCAGCAGCCAAGATTCTGTAGCTAATGAAAAACTGTTTTTT.

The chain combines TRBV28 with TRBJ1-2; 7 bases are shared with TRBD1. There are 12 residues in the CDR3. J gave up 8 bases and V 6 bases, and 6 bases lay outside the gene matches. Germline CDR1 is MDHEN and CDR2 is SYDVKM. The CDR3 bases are TGTGCCAGCAGACTGGGGACAGCGGGCTACACCTTC. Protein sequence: CASRLGTAGYTF.

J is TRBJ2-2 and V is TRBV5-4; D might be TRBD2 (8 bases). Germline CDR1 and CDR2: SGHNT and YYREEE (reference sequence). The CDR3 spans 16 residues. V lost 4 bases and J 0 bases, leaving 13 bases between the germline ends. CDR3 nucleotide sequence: TGTGCCAGCAGCCCGGGAGGGGGCTCGAACACCGGGGAGCTGTTTTTT. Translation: CASSPGGGSNTGELFF.

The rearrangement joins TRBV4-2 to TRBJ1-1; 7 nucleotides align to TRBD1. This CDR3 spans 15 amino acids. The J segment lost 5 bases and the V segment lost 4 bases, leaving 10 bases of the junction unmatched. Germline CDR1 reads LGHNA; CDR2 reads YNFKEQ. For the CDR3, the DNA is TGTGCCAGCAGCCCATCGACAGGGAGTGGTACTGAAGCTTTCTTT. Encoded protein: CASSPSTGSGTEAFF.